These 20 T cell receptor beta chains share one sample of origin, sequenced in a study of shared clonotypes between healthy human individuals. The table came from immunoSEQ multiplex PCR; TCRdb's copy has only in-frame clones and leaves some out. The profile shows millions of clones, about 92% of them singletons. Naive CD8 populations comprised CD45RO-negative cells positively selected for CCR7, excluding terminally differentiated effector memory CD45RA+ cells. The sample comprised naive CD8+ T cells from PBMCs. These receptors were taken from a man aged 18 to 29 in good health. Some clones in this sample may be carry-over from other donors' samples.

CDR3 coding DNA: TGTGCCAGCAGTTTCCCCCCCAGGGCTCTGGGAACTGAAGCTTTCTTT. This sequence encodes CASSFPPRALGTEAFF. The chain joins TRBV28 to TRBJ1-1, with a weak D call TRBD1 (5 bases). CDR1 MDHEN and CDR2 SYDVKM come from the germline V gene. Trimming shortened V by 3 bases and J by 5 bases, and 19 bases separated the two germline ends. The CDR3 contains 16 residues.

The chain joins TRBV9 to TRBJ2-1; D gene unclear. In germline, CDR1 is SGDLS, CDR2 YYNGEE. Trimming took off 4 bases at V and 10 bases at J, with 12 bases between the two ends. The CDR3 length is 12 residues. For the CDR3, the DNA is TGTGCCAGCAGCTCTAATCAAAGGGAGCAGTTCTTC. Translated: CASSSNQREQFF.

This sequence joins TRBV5-1 and TRBJ2-7; TRBD1 is a possible D gene (5 bases). With 4 bases removed from V and 2 bases from J, the gap between germline ends came to 13 bases. Germline V gene lookup returns CDR1 SGHRS and CDR2 YFSETQ. CDR3 length: 14 residues. The CDR3 DNA follows: TGCGCCAGCAGCGTTTGGACACCCGCCTACGAGCAGTACTTC. Translation: CASSVWTPAYEQYF.

This clone appeared a single time. The chain joins TRBV7-6 to TRBJ1-5; the D gene is possibly TRBD1 (6 bases). CDR1 is SGHVS and CDR2 is FNYEAQ in the germline V gene. The CDR3 consists of 16 residues. Trimming stripped 3 bases from V and 0 bases from J, with 12 bases between. The CDR3 bases are TGTGCCAGCAGCTTGGACAGCGGGAATAGCAATCAGCCCCAGCATTTT. Amino acid sequence: CASSLDSGNSNQPQHF.

This chain connects TRBV6-6 to TRBJ2-1; no definite D call. Deletions cut 6 bases from V and 5 bases from J, with 14 bases between. This CDR3 comprises 14 residues. The germline V gene encodes CDR1 MNHNY and CDR2 SVGAGI (reference sequence). The CDR3 DNA is TGTGCCAGCAGAACTTTGACCCCCCACAATGAGCAGTTCTTC. It yields the protein CASRTLTPHNEQFF.

In this sample, this clone turned up once. V is TRBV5-6 and J is TRBJ1-2; 9 bases match TRBD1. CDR3 size: 13 residues. In germline, CDR1 is SGHDT, CDR2 YYEEEE. J was trimmed by 7 bases and V by 3 bases; bases with no gene match: 4. This CDR3 is CASSWGTGSGYTF. The CDR3 DNA is TGTGCCAGCAGCTGGGGGACAGGGAGTGGCTACACCTTC.

The rearrangement uses TRBV28 and TRBJ2-1; TRBD2 might be the D (6 bases). In germline, CDR1 is MDHEN, CDR2 SYDVKM. V lost 3 bases, J lost 4 bases, and 10 bases lay in between. The CDR3 runs to 14 residues. The CDR3 spells CASSLDGGYNEQFF. The CDR3 coding sequence is TGTGCCAGCAGTTTGGACGGGGGTTACAATGAGCAGTTCTTC.

CDR3 nucleotides: TGTGCCAGCAGCCAAATTAGCGGGACTTACACAGATACGCAGTATTTT. Translated: CASSQISGTYTDTQYF. The genes are TRBV4-2 and TRBJ2-3, with 8 bases matching TRBD2. V was clipped by 2 bases and J by 2 bases; unmatched bases: 6. This CDR3 spans 16 amino acids. CDR1 and CDR2 from the germline V gene are LGHNA and YNFKEQ.

V usage is TRBV2 and J usage is TRBJ2-1; the D gene is possibly TRBD2 (6 bases). The CDR3 length is 11 residues. Trimming left V 6 bases short and J 9 bases short, with 9 bases between. The germline CDR1 and CDR2 sequences are SNHLY and FYNNEI. For the CDR3, the DNA is TGTGCCAGCAGGGAGGGTTTTGAGCAGTTCTTC. It specifies CASREGFEQFF.

The V gene is TRBV2, the J gene TRBJ1-1; maybe TRBD1 (6 bases). Germline V lookup: CDR1 SNHLY, CDR2 FYNNEI. This CDR3 is built from 16 residues. Trimming stripped 1 base from V and 4 bases from J, with 16 bases between. As DNA, the CDR3 is TGTGCCAGCAGTGAAGGAGGAAGAAAGGGGGGCACTGAAGCTTTCTTT. Translated: CASSEGGRKGGTEAFF. The whole variable domain, filled in from reference TRBV2 and TRBJ1-1, reads EPEVTQTPSHQVTQMGQEVILRCVPISNHLYFYWYRQILGQKVEFLVSFYNNEISEKSEIFDDQFSVERPDGSNFTLKIRSTKLEDSAMYFCASSEGGRKGGTEAFFGQGTRLTVV.

The V and J genes are TRBV5-1 and TRBJ2-7, with TRBD1 matching 9 bases. Germline V gene sequence: CDR1 SGHRS, CDR2 YFSETQ. Trimming took 4 bases from V and 3 from J; bases not matched to a gene: 8. CDR3 length: 15 residues. The DNA for the CDR3 is TGCGCCAGCAGCCTCTTTCCGGGACAGGGCTACGAGCAGTACTTC. This gives the protein CASSLFPGQGYEQYF.

V and J are TRBV28 and TRBJ1-2; D not resolved. This CDR3 region has 14 residues. CDR1 is MDHEN, CDR2 SYDVKM, per germline. With 3 bases removed from V and 4 bases from J, the gap between germline ends came to 12 bases. In nucleotides, the CDR3 is TGTGCCAGCAGTTTTTATCAGGCAATCTATGGCTACACCTTC. Its translation: CASSFYQAIYGYTF.

V and J are TRBV5-6 and TRBJ1-2; no definite D call. Germline CDR1 is SGHDT and CDR2 is YYEEEE. The CDR3 runs to 14 residues. V was trimmed by 0 bases and J by 4 bases, leaving 10 bases between them. The CDR3 spells CASSLGGYSYGYTF. CDR3 sequence (DNA): TGTGCCAGCAGCTTGGGGGGATATAGCTATGGCTACACCTTC. Combining the CDR3 with reference TRBV5-6 and TRBJ1-2 gives the whole variable domain DAGVTQSPTHLIKTRGQQVTLRCSPKSGHDTVSWYQQALGQGPQFIFQYYEEEERQRGNFPDRFSGHQFPNYSSELNVNALLLGDSALYLCASSLGGYSYGYTFGSGTRLTVV.

This chain links TRBV11-2 with TRBJ2-1; 9 bases fit TRBD1. This CDR3 is 16 amino acids long. The trim removed 5 bases at V and 0 bases at J, leaving 5 bases unmatched. Germline CDR1 is SGHAT and CDR2 is FQNNGV. The CDR3 region has the DNA TGTGCCAGCAGCGGACGGGACAGGGTCTCCTACAATGAGCAGTTCTTC. Translation: CASSGRDRVSYNEQFF.

The rearrangement uses TRBV28 and TRBJ2-7; possibly TRBD2 for D (6 bases). V was shortened by 6 bases and J by 3 bases, with 9 bases between the two germline ends. This CDR3 is 12 amino acids long. From germline, CDR1 is MDHEN and CDR2 SYDVKM. CDR3 in DNA: TGTGCCAGCAGCAAGGACTACTACGAGCAGTACTTC. This sequence encodes CASSKDYYEQYF.

The count of this clone is one. V is TRBV28 and J is TRBJ2-6; the match to TRBD1 covers 7 bases. After removal of 5 bases from V and 1 base from J, the junction contained 2 bases not matched to a gene. Germline CDR1 and CDR2: MDHEN and SYDVKM. The CDR3 contains 15 residues. This chain's CDR3 is CASSPTGSGANVLTF. The DNA of the CDR3 is TGTGCCAGCAGTCCGACAGGGTCTGGGGCCAACGTCCTGACTTTC.

This sequence joins TRBV9 and TRBJ1-4; no clear D gene. Germline loops: CDR1 SGDLS, CDR2 YYNGEE. The germline V and J ends were trimmed by 0 bases and 7 bases, with 10 bases remaining between them. The CDR3 contains 14 residues. CDR3 nucleotides: TGTGCCAGCAGCGTAGGGTGGGGAAGTGAAAAACTGTTTTTT. It specifies CASSVGWGSEKLFF.

The chain recombines TRBV11-2 with TRBJ2-7; D is unclear. Between the trimmed V and J ends, which lost 4 bases and 7 bases, there was a span of 8 bases. CDR1 and CDR2 (germline): SGHAT, FQNNGV. The CDR3 contains 11 residues. As DNA, the CDR3 is TGTGCCAGCAGCTCTAGGATAGAGCAGTACTTC. It yields the protein CASSSRIEQYF. Full variable domain (remainder filled in from reference TRBV11-2 and TRBJ2-7): EAGVAQSPRYKIIEKRQSVAFWCNPISGHATLYWYQQILGQGPKLLIQFQNNGVVDDSQLPKDRFSAERLKGVDSTLKIQPAKLEDSAVYLCASSSRIEQYFGPGTRLTVT.

The rearrangement joins TRBV6-1 to TRBJ2-3, with unresolved D. Deletions cut 1 base from V and 3 bases from J, with 11 bases between. CDR3 length: 15 amino acids. CDR1 MNHNS and CDR2 SASEGT come from the germline V gene. In DNA, the CDR3 is TGTGCCAGCAGTGAAGAGAGGTCATTTACAGATACGCAGTATTTT. Its translation: CASSEERSFTDTQYF.

The chain recombines TRBV7-9 with TRBJ2-1, with D maybe TRBD1 (5 bases). Germline CDR1 reads SEHNR; CDR2 reads FQNEAQ (reference sequence). The CDR3 is 14 amino acids. With 3 bases removed from V and 5 bases from J, the gap between germline ends came to 11 bases. Here the CDR3 reads CASSLSTGHNEQFF. DNA for the CDR3: TGTGCCAGCAGCTTGAGTACAGGACACAATGAGCAGTTCTTC.